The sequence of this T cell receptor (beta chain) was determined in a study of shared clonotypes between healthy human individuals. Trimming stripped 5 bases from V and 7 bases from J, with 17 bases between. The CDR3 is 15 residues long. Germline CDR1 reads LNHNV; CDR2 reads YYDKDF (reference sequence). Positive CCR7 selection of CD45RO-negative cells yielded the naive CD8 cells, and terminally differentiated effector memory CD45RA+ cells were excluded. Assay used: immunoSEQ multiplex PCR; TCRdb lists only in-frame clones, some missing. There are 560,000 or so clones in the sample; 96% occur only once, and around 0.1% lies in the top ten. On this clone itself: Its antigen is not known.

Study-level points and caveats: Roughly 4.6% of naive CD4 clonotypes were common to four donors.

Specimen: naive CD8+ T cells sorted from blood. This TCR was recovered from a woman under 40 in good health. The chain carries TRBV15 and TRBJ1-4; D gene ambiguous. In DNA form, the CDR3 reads TGTGCCACCAGCCCGAAAGAAGGGCAGGTTGAAAAACTGTTTTTT. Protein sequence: CATSPKEGQVEKLFF.